This TCR beta chain was found in a study of T cells in Graves' hyperthyroidism and ophthalmopathy. Disease duration under 2 months; hyperthyroidism patients were aged 18 to 65. Exclusions: uncontrolled infection, other autoimmune disease, pregnancy, lactation. Using RNA transcripts as the source, TCR beta CDR3 regions were amplified. An initial round of RT-PCR targeting the TCR CDR3 relied on the HTBI primer set. TCRdb re-called the multiplex PCR reads with MiXCR, one entry per CDR3 protein. The sample consists of fewer than 400,000 distinct CDR3 sequences, around 25% of them appearing once. There are a few counts of this clonotype. Its specificity is not known. With 0 bases clipped from V and 5 bases from J, the junction kept 9 bases outside the gene matches. Germline V gene lookup returns CDR1 DFQATT and CDR2 SNEGSKA (reference sequence). This CDR3 has 15 amino acids. Study conclusions and caveats: In blood, most of the thyroid clonotypes expanded above 0.001 were also present.

The source is a man in his fifties with Graves' hyperthyroidism. The source material was blood. The chain is built from TRBV20-1 and TRBJ1-1, with 7 bases fitting TRBD1. The CDR3 here is CSARDPAGGKTEAFF. CDR3 DNA sequence: TGCAGTGCTAGAGATCCGGCAGGGGGGAAGACTGAAGCTTTCTTT.